The 17 T cell receptor beta chains given below trace back to one sample, sequenced in a study of shared clonotypes between healthy human individuals. Using immunoSEQ multiplex PCR, the repertoire was profiled, and TCRdb retains in-frame clones only, with some absent. The sample has millions of clones; 95% are singletons. Sample: naive CD4+ T cells sorted from blood. Subset noted: CD45RA+ positively selected. Receptors were obtained from a man aged 18 to 29 in good health.

V usage is TRBV11-2 and J usage is TRBJ2-1, with 10 positions matching TRBD2. V gave up 5 bases and J gave up 4 bases; unmatched junction bases: 8. Per the germline V gene, CDR1 is SGHAT and CDR2 is FQNNGV. The CDR3 is made up of 16 amino acids. CDR3 in DNA: TGTGCCAGCAGCCCCAGCGCTAGCGGGAGTTACAATGAGCAGTTCTTC. This codes for CASSPSASGSYNEQFF.

About this clone itself: The same CDR3 also results from other DNA sequences found in this sample. The chain combines TRBV5-1 with TRBJ2-7; 8 bases agree with TRBD1. Germline V gene data show CDR1 as SGHRS and CDR2 as YFSETQ. CDR3 length: 13 residues. V lost 4 bases to trimming and J lost 2 bases; unmatched junction nucleotides: 2. As DNA, the CDR3 is TGCGCCAGCAGCCCGGACAGGGCCTACGAGCAGTACTTC. Its translation: CASSPDRAYEQYF.

The V gene is TRBV5-8, the J gene TRBJ2-3; 8 bases line up with TRBD1. V gave up 3 bases and J gave up 4 bases; unmatched junction bases: 7. Germline lookup yields CDR1 SGHTS and CDR2 YDEGEE. This CDR3 is 15 amino acids long. The CDR3 DNA reads as TGTGCCAGCAGCTGGCAGGGGGCTACTTCAGATACGCAGTATTTT. Amino acids: CASSWQGATSDTQYF.

The chain carries TRBV7-6 and TRBJ2-5, with D unresolved. CDR3 length: 11 residues. Germline loops: CDR1 SGHVS, CDR2 FNYEAQ. With 6 bases removed from V and 0 bases from J, the gap between germline ends came to 2 bases. The CDR3 sequence: CASRYQETQYF. The DNA of the CDR3 is TGTGCCAGCAGGTACCAAGAGACCCAGTACTTC.

This chain joins TRBV6-1 and TRBJ1-3; D may be TRBD1 (6 bases). The CDR3 runs to 13 residues. V was trimmed by 5 bases and J by 3 bases, leaving 8 bases between them. Germline assignment: CDR1 MNHNS and CDR2 SASEGT. CDR3 region: CASSTGLGNTIYF. The CDR3 DNA is TGTGCCAGCAGTACAGGGCTTGGAAACACCATATATTTT.

The genes are TRBV5-1 and TRBJ1-4, with D possibly matching TRBD1 (6 bases). V lost 3 bases and J 5 bases, leaving 11 bases between the germline ends. CDR3 length: 14 amino acids. Germline V gene lookup returns CDR1 SGHRS and CDR2 YFSETQ. The CDR3 sequence is CASSWGDRNEKLFF. As DNA, the CDR3 is TGCGCCAGCAGCTGGGGTGACAGGAATGAAAAACTGTTTTTT.

J is TRBJ2-1 and V is TRBV20-1; D ambiguous. This CDR3 is built from 10 residues. V was trimmed by 5 bases and J by 5 bases, leaving 4 bases between them. Germline CDR1 is DFQATT and CDR2 is SNEGSKA (reference sequence). The CDR3 DNA reads as TGCAGTGCTGGTAACAATGAGCAGTTCTTC. The encoded protein is CSAGNNEQFF.

This chain links TRBV7-2 with TRBJ2-2, with 9 bases identical to TRBD2. V lost 5 bases to trimming and J lost 6 bases; unmatched junction nucleotides: 4. The CDR3 sequence is 14 residues long. Germline CDR1 reads SGHTA; CDR2 reads FQGNSA. This CDR3 is CASSPRTSAGELFF. DNA of the CDR3: TGTGCCAGCAGCCCTAGGACTAGCGCCGGGGAGCTGTTTTTT.

This chain uses TRBV9 with TRBJ2-3; no firm D call. Trimming left V 0 bases short and J 2 bases short, with 7 bases between. The CDR3 loop spans 14 amino acids. Germline values: CDR1 SGDLS, CDR2 YYNGEE. The CDR3 spells CASSVDQATDTQYF. In DNA form, the CDR3 reads TGTGCCAGCAGCGTAGACCAGGCCACAGATACGCAGTATTTT.

This clone showed up just once. The V and J genes are TRBV11-2 and TRBJ2-5; 9 bases agree with TRBD2. CDR1 and CDR2 from the germline V gene are SGHAT and FQNNGV. The CDR3 totals 16 residues. Losses at the gene ends were 0 bases for V and 1 base for J; bases not matched to a gene: 3. The CDR3 loop is CASSLDLAGSQETQYF. In nucleotides, the CDR3 is TGTGCCAGCAGCTTAGATCTAGCGGGGTCCCAAGAGACCCAGTACTTC.

The chain carries TRBV5-5 and TRBJ2-7, with D uncertain. V was shortened by 0 bases and J by 0 bases, with 7 bases between the two germline ends. The CDR3 contains 14 residues. The germline V gene has CDR1 SGHKS and CDR2 YYEKEE (reference sequence). For the CDR3, the DNA is TGTGCCAGCAGCTTGGTGTTTTCCTCCTACGAGCAGTACTTC. Amino acids: CASSLVFSSYEQYF.

The rearrangement uses TRBV18 and TRBJ2-5; 7 bases line up with TRBD1. The CDR3 loop spans 15 amino acids. The V gene end was trimmed by 3 bases and the J gene end by 0 bases; junction bases not matched to a gene: 4. Germline V gene lookup returns CDR1 KGHSH and CDR2 LQKENI. CDR3 sequence (DNA): TGTGCCAGCTCACCGCAGACAGGGAACCAAGAGACCCAGTACTTC. It is translated as CASSPQTGNQETQYF. The full variable domain, its missing parts supplied by reference TRBV18 and TRBJ2-5, is NAGVMQNPRHLVRRRGQEARLRCSPMKGHSHVYWYRQLPEEGLKFMVYLQKENIIDESGMPKERFSAEFPKEGPSILRIQQVVRGDSAAYFCASSPQTGNQETQYFGPGTRLLVL.

Comment on this clone: This specimen includes other DNA sequences encoding the same CDR3. This chain links TRBV6-1 with TRBJ1-5; D might be TRBD1 (5 bases). The CDR3 totals 13 residues. Germline V gene sequence: CDR1 MNHNS, CDR2 SASEGT. Deletions cut 4 bases from V and 2 bases from J, with 6 bases between. In nucleotides, the CDR3 is TGTGCCAGCAGTGGGGGGGGCAATCAGCCCCAGCATTTT. The encoded protein is CASSGGGNQPQHF.

This clone is a singleton in its sample. The rearrangement joins TRBV10-3 to TRBJ2-1; TRBD2 matches at 11 bases. CDR3 length: 17 amino acids. The germline CDR1 and CDR2 sequences are ENHRY and SYGVKD. V shed 0 bases and J 5 bases; nucleotides not matched to a gene: 6. The CDR3 coding sequence is TGTGCCATCAGTGAGTCGCGGGGGACTAGCGGAGACAATGAGCAGTTCTTC. It specifies CAISESRGTSGDNEQFF.

This rearrangement joins TRBV27 to TRBJ1-1, with 7 bases matching TRBD1. Trimming at V came to 4 bases and at J to 2 bases, leaving 7 bases not matched to a gene. The CDR3 is 15 residues long. Germline CDR1 reads MNHEY; CDR2 reads SMNVEV (reference sequence). The CDR3 here is CASSWGDRANTEAFF. The CDR3, as DNA: TGTGCCAGCAGTTGGGGCGACAGGGCCAACACTGAAGCTTTCTTT.

The chain combines TRBV30 with TRBJ1-6; 10 bases align to TRBD1. The CDR3 consists of 13 residues. With V trimmed by 4 bases and J by 8 bases, 2 bases remained unmatched. The V gene's germline CDR1 is GTSNPN and CDR2 SVGIG (reference sequence). CDR3 coding DNA: TGTGCCTGGACCGGGACAGGGGATTCACCCCTCCACTTT. Protein product: CAWTGTGDSPLHF.

The chain recombines TRBV5-4 with TRBJ1-1; possible D gene TRBD1, 5 bases. Trimming shortened V by 0 bases and J by 6 bases, and 12 bases separated the two germline ends. CDR1 and CDR2 (germline): SGHNT, YYREEE (reference sequence). The CDR3 sequence is 14 residues long. The CDR3 DNA follows: TGTGCCAGCAGCTTGGAGGAGGGGCGGCCTGAAGCTTTCTTT. Encoded protein: CASSLEEGRPEAFF.